The 16 T cell receptor beta chains below come from one sample, sequenced in a study of cytomegalovirus exposure and HLA in healthy donors. With 60 Vbeta and 13 Jbeta primers, the PCR was carried out. The table came from immunoSEQ multiplex PCR; TCRdb's copy has only in-frame clones and leaves some out. The sample holds fewer than 65,000 clones, under 85% seen once. The sequencing input was PBMCs. Every receptor here comes from a man between 50 and 59 years old in good health and CMV-seronegative.

The chain uses TRBV6-5 and TRBJ1-3; D gene unclear. CDR3 length: 15 amino acids. The ends were cut back, 0 bases at V and 3 bases at J, with 9 bases in the middle. CDR1 is MNHEY, CDR2 SVGAGI, per germline. DNA of the CDR3: TGTGCCAGCAGTTACTCAGCGGGGAGTGGAAACACCATATATTTT. Translating gives CASSYSAGSGNTIYF.

The chain is built from TRBV30 and TRBJ1-1, with D tentatively TRBD1 (5 bases). With 1 base removed from V and 1 base from J, the gap between germline ends came to 10 bases. The CDR3 runs 14 residues. Germline CDR1 GTSNPN, CDR2 SVGIG (reference sequence). CDR3 nucleotides: TGTGCCTGGAGTGGGGCCAGGGCGAACACTGAAGCTTTCTTT. The encoded protein is CAWSGARANTEAFF.

V is TRBV5-1 and J is TRBJ1-5; the D gene is possibly TRBD1 (6 bases). Germline assignment: CDR1 SGHRS and CDR2 YFSETQ. CDR3 length equals 15 residues. V lost 4 bases to trimming and J lost 5 bases, with 16 bases between them. The DNA for the CDR3 is TGCGCCAGCAGCATCGGGGGGCTGAGCGATCAGCCCCAGCATTTT. This gives the protein CASSIGGLSDQPQHF.

To note about this clone: Mismatch with germline at one junction end may stem from a read error. The V and J genes are TRBV7-9 and TRBJ2-1, with 8 bases fitting TRBD2. Germline CDR1 reads SEHNR; CDR2 reads FQNEAQ (reference sequence). This CDR3 is 15 amino acids long. In nucleotides, the CDR3 is TGTTCCAGCAGCGGACGGGGGGGCTCCTACAATGAGCAGTTCTTC. It is translated as CSSSGRGGSYNEQFF.

V usage is TRBV6-6 and J usage is TRBJ1-5, with 9 bases aligning to TRBD1. The CDR3 length is 14 residues. The V gene's germline CDR1 is MNHNY and CDR2 SVGAGI (reference sequence). V lost 6 bases to trimming and J lost 4 bases; unmatched junction nucleotides: 4. The CDR3 sequence is CASRYGTGNQPQHF. CDR3 nucleotide sequence: TGTGCCAGCAGATACGGGACAGGGAATCAGCCCCAGCATTTT.

This chain uses TRBV7-9 with TRBJ1-1, with 9 bases identical to TRBD1. Per germline, CDR1 SEHNR and CDR2 FQNEAQ (reference sequence). The CDR3 is 15 amino acids. With V trimmed by 5 bases and J by 1 base, 5 bases remained unmatched. The CDR3 here is CASSRETGGNTEAFF. The CDR3 DNA sequence: TGTGCCAGCAGCCGTGAGACAGGGGGGAACACTGAAGCTTTCTTT.

This clone was detected once. As DNA, the CDR3 is TGTGCCAGCAGCGTAGCCCCGGAGTCCAACTATGGCTACACCTTC. The encoded protein is CASSVAPESNYGYTF. This chain links TRBV9 with TRBJ1-2; no firm D call. V was trimmed by 0 bases and J by 2 bases, leaving 11 bases between them. This CDR3 has 15 amino acids. Germline assignment: CDR1 SGDLS and CDR2 YYNGEE.

CDR3 DNA: TGTGCCACCAGCAGAGCTAGGACAGGATCCTCTGGAAACACCATATATTTT. Translated: CATSRARTGSSGNTIYF. The J gene is TRBJ1-3, the V gene TRBV15; 7 positions agree with TRBD1. Trimming removed 1 base from V and 0 bases from J; junction bases left unmatched: 6. Germline V gene lookup returns CDR1 LNHNV and CDR2 YYDKDF (reference sequence). This CDR3 contains 17 residues.

CDR3 coding DNA: TGTGCCAGCAGCCCCAGCGGGGGGCAAACCTACGAGCAGTACTTC. As protein: CASSPSGGQTYEQYF. The V gene is TRBV6-1, the J gene TRBJ2-7, with TRBD2 identical over 9 bases. The germline V gene has CDR1 MNHNS and CDR2 SASEGT. V lost 6 bases, J lost 2 bases, and 8 bases stayed unmatched. The CDR3 length is 15 residues.

The gene calls are TRBV2 and TRBJ1-2; tentatively, D is TRBD1 (5 bases). Germline V CDR1 and CDR2: SNHLY, FYNNEI. V lost 6 bases to trimming and J lost 6 bases, with 17 bases between them. The CDR3 consists of 14 residues. DNA for the CDR3: TGTGCCAGCAGAAAAGACCCGGGGACTCATGGCTACACCTTC. This sequence encodes CASRKDPGTHGYTF.

This clone came up a few times. The V call is TRBV2, the J call TRBJ2-5; 11 nucleotides agree with TRBD2. V shed 0 bases, J shed 3 bases, and the junction held 6 bases outside the gene matches. Germline assignment: CDR1 SNHLY and CDR2 FYNNEI. The CDR3 is 17 residues long. The CDR3: CASSEAWGLAEKETQYF. DNA for the CDR3: TGTGCCAGCAGTGAAGCGTGGGGACTAGCGGAGAAAGAGACCCAGTACTTC.

This clone appeared a single time. V gene TRBV6-1 combines with J gene TRBJ2-1; TRBD1 matches at 8 bases. The CDR3 spans 13 residues. Germline CDR1 reads MNHNS; CDR2 reads SASEGT. Germline trimming cut 7 bases from V and 2 bases from J; bases unmatched to any gene: 1. CDR3 sequence reads: CASNRGAYNEQFF. CDR3 DNA: TGTGCCAGCAACAGGGGGGCCTACAATGAGCAGTTCTTC.

The chain combines TRBV7-9 with TRBJ1-1, with D unresolved. V lost 2 bases and J 7 bases, leaving 8 bases between the germline ends. The germline V gene has CDR1 SEHNR and CDR2 FQNEAQ (reference sequence). This CDR3 comprises 12 residues. The CDR3 reads CASSLYGDEAFF. The CDR3 DNA sequence: TGTGCCAGCAGCTTATATGGAGATGAAGCTTTCTTT.

This sequence joins TRBV30 and TRBJ2-5; maybe TRBD1 (6 bases). The CDR3 runs 14 residues. CDR1 and CDR2 from the germline V gene are GTSNPN and SVGIG (reference sequence). The germline V and J ends were trimmed by 8 bases and 4 bases, with 20 bases remaining between them. DNA for the CDR3: TGTGCCAGACAAACAGGGATCGGTCTAGAGACCCAGTACTTC. Amino acids: CARQTGIGLETQYF.

The rearrangement joins TRBV9 to TRBJ1-2; TRBD1 might be the D (5 bases). Per germline, CDR1 SGDLS and CDR2 YYNGEE. The CDR3 loop spans 12 amino acids. Trimming removed 3 bases at V and 4 bases at J, with 7 bases between. In DNA form, the CDR3 reads TGTGCCAGCAGCGCAGGGATCTATGGCTACACCTTC. Its translation: CASSAGIYGYTF. The full variable domain, completed using reference TRBV9 and TRBJ1-2, is DSGVTQTPKHLITATGQRVTLRCSPRSGDLSVYWYQQSLDQGLQFLIQYYNGEERAKGNILERFSAQQFPDLHSELNLSSLELGDSALYFCASSAGIYGYTFGSGTRLTVV.

This chain links TRBV6-5 with TRBJ1-1; D unresolved. The CDR3 has 14 residues. V lost 2 bases, J lost 0 bases, and 7 bases lay in between. CDR1 is MNHEY, CDR2 SVGAGI, per germline. The DNA for the CDR3 is TGTGCCAGCAGTTACACGCAGATGAACACTGAAGCTTTCTTT. Translating gives CASSYTQMNTEAFF.